The 29 T cell receptor beta chains below come from one sample, sequenced in a study of cytomegalovirus exposure and HLA in healthy donors. 60 Vbeta and 13 Jbeta primers were used in PCR. Profiling relied on immunoSEQ multiplex PCR, and the TCRdb table lists in-frame clones only, not all of them. The table lists over 100,000 clones. Material: PBMCs. These receptors all stem from a man in his late teens or twenties in good health and CMV-seronegative.

This rearrangement joins TRBV2 to TRBJ2-7; TRBD1 agrees at 7 bases. This CDR3 has 15 residues. The junction had 8 bases not matched to a gene; V was cut back by 6 bases and J by 0 bases. Germline loops: CDR1 SNHLY, CDR2 FYNNEI. CDR3 coding DNA: TGTGCCAGCAGGAGGGGACAGAAAAACTCCTACGAGCAGTACTTC. Translating gives CASRRGQKNSYEQYF.

The chain employs TRBV27 and TRBJ2-1; perhaps TRBD2 as D (6 bases). The CDR3 has 16 residues. Germline CDR1 and CDR2: MNHEY and SMNVEV (reference sequence). Deletions cut 6 bases from V and 5 bases from J, with 20 bases between. Here the CDR3 DNA reads TGTGCCAGCAGCAATACACTAGCCGGTTTTCACAATGAGCAGTTCTTC. Its translation is CASSNTLAGFHNEQFF.

The chain has TRBV5-4 and TRBJ1-1; possibly TRBD1 for D (6 bases). Germline-derived CDR1 and CDR2 are SGHNT and YYREEE (reference sequence). The CDR3 runs to 13 residues. With 0 bases removed from V and 9 bases from J, the gap between germline ends came to 12 bases. CDR3 protein: CASSLGRGSKAFF. CDR3 nucleotide sequence: TGTGCCAGCAGCTTGGGAAGGGGGTCTAAAGCTTTCTTT.

The chain links TRBV29-1 to TRBJ1-5, with 7 bases that match TRBD1. The CDR3 covers 16 residues. Trimming cost V 4 bases and J 4 bases; bases outside gene matches: 13. Per the germline V gene, CDR1 is SQVTM and CDR2 is ANQGSEA. The CDR3 here is CSVGPLRTGANQPQHF. The CDR3 DNA sequence: TGCAGCGTTGGGCCCCTTCGGACAGGCGCGAATCAGCCCCAGCATTTT. The full variable domain, completed using reference TRBV29-1 and TRBJ1-5, is SAVISQKPSRDICQRGTSLTIQCQVDSQVTMMFWYRQQPGQSLTLIATANQGSEATYESGFVIDKFPISRPNLTFSTLTVSNMSPEDSSIYLCSVGPLRTGANQPQHFGDGTRLSIL.

The chain uses TRBV2 and TRBJ2-7; D is uncertain. Between the trimmed V and J ends, which lost 3 bases and 2 bases, there was a span of 5 bases. CDR1 SNHLY and CDR2 FYNNEI come from the germline V gene. The CDR3 spans 12 residues. The CDR3 DNA reads TGTGCCAGCAGTGAGTCAGCCTACGAGCAGTACTTC. This gives the protein CASSESAYEQYF.

J is TRBJ2-1 and V is TRBV6-5, with 7 bases aligning to TRBD1. The J segment lost 12 bases and the V segment lost 6 bases, leaving 8 bases of the junction unmatched. Germline CDR1 and CDR2: MNHEY and SVGAGI. The CDR3 runs to 12 residues. The CDR3 is CASRRRQGGQFF. The CDR3 DNA reads as TGTGCCAGCAGGCGAAGACAGGGCGGGCAGTTCTTC.

The rearrangement joins TRBV7-9 to TRBJ1-2, with TRBD1 identical over 9 bases. With 7 bases clipped from V and 4 bases from J, the junction kept 10 bases outside the gene matches. From germline, CDR1 is SEHNR and CDR2 FQNEAQ (reference sequence). This CDR3 is built from 15 residues. As DNA, the CDR3 is TGTGCCAGCATAGGAAGACCGGACAGGGGCTATGGCTACACCTTC. It codes for CASIGRPDRGYGYTF.

As for this clone: At one boundary the junction diverges from the germline segment, which might be a read error. Other nucleotide sequences in the sample specify the same CDR3. This chain joins TRBV19 and TRBJ1-5; 10 positions agree with TRBD1. This CDR3 contains 15 residues. CDR1 LNHDA and CDR2 SQIVND come from the germline V gene (reference sequence). Written as DNA, the CDR3 is TGTGCCAGTGGGACAGGGGATTGGGGCAACCAGCCCCAGCATTTT. Translation: CASGTGDWGNQPQHF.

The rearrangement uses TRBV28 and TRBJ2-7; TRBD2 agrees at 14 bases. Trimming removed 6 bases from V and 7 bases from J; junction bases left unmatched: 11. The germline gives CDR1 MDHEN, CDR2 SYDVKM. This CDR3 is 16 amino acids long. In DNA form, the CDR3 reads TGTGCCAGCAGCCTACTGACTAGCGGGAGGGTAGTGGAGCAGTACTTC. Translation: CASSLLTSGRVVEQYF.

The chain couples TRBV28 to TRBJ2-3, with D perhaps matching TRBD2 (6 bases). The CDR3 is made up of 13 amino acids. The germline V gene encodes CDR1 MDHEN and CDR2 SYDVKM. Trimming pared 7 bases from V and 3 bases from J, leaving 11 bases between. CDR3 DNA sequence: TGTGCCAGCAATGGCGGGGCGACAGATACGCAGTATTTT. Residues: CASNGGATDTQYF.

V gene TRBV7-2 combines with J gene TRBJ2-5; a weak D match, TRBD2 (6 bases). V was shortened by 2 bases and J by 7 bases, with 14 bases between the two germline ends. This CDR3 is built from 14 residues. Germline V gene data show CDR1 as SGHTA and CDR2 as FQGNSA. The DNA of the CDR3 is TGTGCCAGCAGCTTACTTGGGCTGGGGGGGACCCAGTACTTC. Residues: CASSLLGLGGTQYF.

The CDR3 sequence: CASSLGGGTIYF. DNA of the CDR3: TGTGCCAGCAGCTTAGGTGGAGGAACCATATATTTT. The gene calls are TRBV7-8 and TRBJ1-3; D uncertain. Trimming removed 1 base at V and 10 bases at J, with 8 bases between. Germline V CDR1 and CDR2: SGHVS, FQNEAQ. The CDR3 length is 12 residues.

The chain joins TRBV7-8 to TRBJ2-7; D is ambiguous. Germline loops: CDR1 SGHVS, CDR2 FQNEAQ. The CDR3 totals 12 residues. V shed 4 bases and J shed 5 bases, with 9 bases lying between them. CDR3 coding DNA: TGTGCCAGCAGCTCCCTAGTGCACGAGCAGTACTTC. It encodes CASSSLVHEQYF.

V usage is TRBV6-6 and J usage is TRBJ2-1; 9 bases are shared with TRBD1. V dropped 5 bases and J dropped 4; count of bases not matched to a gene: 6. In germline, CDR1 is MNHNY, CDR2 SVGAGI (reference sequence). The CDR3 totals 15 residues. CDR3 amino acids: CASSHPGQGYNEQFF. The CDR3 bases are TGTGCCAGCAGTCACCCGGGACAGGGATACAATGAGCAGTTCTTC.

Here the CDR3 reads CAIETTGNSPLHF. The CDR3 DNA reads as TGTGCCATCGAAACCACGGGGAATTCACCCCTCCACTTT. This chain joins TRBV6-1 and TRBJ1-6; D gene unclear. Trimming pared 10 bases from V and 7 bases from J, leaving 14 bases between. The CDR3 extends over 13 amino acids. Germline CDR1 reads MNHNS; CDR2 reads SASEGT.

The V call is TRBV4-3, the J call TRBJ2-2, with 8 bases fitting TRBD1. The length of the CDR3 is 16 residues. Germline values: CDR1 LGHNA, CDR2 YSLEER. J was trimmed by 4 bases and V by 3 bases; bases with no gene match: 7. As DNA, the CDR3 is TGCGCCAGCAGCCAGGGACAGGTTCTGAGCACCGGGGAGCTGTTTTTT. This translates into CASSQGQVLSTGELFF.

The V gene is TRBV13, the J gene TRBJ1-3; D may be TRBD1 (5 bases). Germline values: CDR1 PRHDT, CDR2 FYEKMQ (reference sequence). Trimming left V 5 bases short and J 0 bases short, with 11 bases between. This CDR3 has 15 residues. The CDR3 DNA reads TGTGCCAGCAGCGCTGGGGCAGACTCTGGAAACACCATATATTTT. Its translation is CASSAGADSGNTIYF.

The V call is TRBV28, the J call TRBJ2-7; 8 bases agree with TRBD1. V gave up 10 bases and J gave up 5 bases; unmatched junction bases: 22. The V gene's germline CDR1 is MDHEN and CDR2 SYDVKM. The CDR3 runs 17 residues. The CDR3 DNA is TGTGCCACCAAACCGACAGGGGAGAGCGTTACTACGGACGAGCAGTACTTC. As protein: CATKPTGESVTTDEQYF.

This chain joins TRBV5-1 and TRBJ1-4; 10 bases are a match to TRBD1. The CDR3 extends over 16 amino acids. With 2 bases clipped from V and 5 bases from J, the junction kept 6 bases outside the gene matches. The germline V gene encodes CDR1 SGHRS and CDR2 YFSETQ. The CDR3, as DNA: TGCGCCAGCAGCTTTGCGTTGGACAGGGGGAATGAAAAACTGTTTTTT. It yields the protein CASSFALDRGNEKLFF.

The chain recombines TRBV28 with TRBJ2-2, with D uncertain. Looked up from germline, CDR1 is MDHEN and CDR2 is SYDVKM. This CDR3 contains 12 residues. The V and J ends lost 5 bases and 5 bases respectively, with 6 bases between them. CDR3 DNA: TGTGCCAGCAGTATCCAGACCGGGGAGCTGTTTTTT. Encoded protein: CASSIQTGELFF.

V usage is TRBV7-6 and J usage is TRBJ2-2, with 9 bases that match TRBD1. Per germline, CDR1 SGHVS and CDR2 FNYEAQ. This CDR3 contains 13 residues. Unmatched junction bases numbered 2, after V lost 5 bases and J lost 7 bases. The CDR3 sequence: CASSRTGDGELFF. The CDR3 nucleotides read TGTGCCAGCAGCAGGACAGGGGACGGGGAGCTGTTTTTT.

The CDR3 here is CASSFRQGSGYTF. CDR3 in DNA: TGTGCCAGCAGTTTTCGACAGGGGAGCGGCTACACCTTC. V is TRBV28 and J is TRBJ1-2; 8 bases align to TRBD1. The CDR3 sequence is 13 residues long. Trimming took 3 bases from V and 8 from J; bases not matched to a gene: 5. The germline V gene has CDR1 MDHEN and CDR2 SYDVKM.

The CDR3 protein is CASSPDRGNGYTF. The DNA for the CDR3 is TGCGCCAGCAGCCCGGACAGGGGCAATGGCTACACCTTC. The rearrangement joins TRBV5-1 to TRBJ1-2, with 9 bases lining up with TRBD1. The CDR3 runs 13 residues. The ends lost 4 bases at V and 6 bases at J; junction bases unmatched: 4. CDR1 SGHRS and CDR2 YFSETQ come from the germline V gene.

The chain joins TRBV2 to TRBJ2-7, with a possible D match to TRBD2 (7 bases). Trimming left V 11 bases short and J 6 bases short, with 20 bases between. The CDR3 covers 13 residues. Germline-derived CDR1 and CDR2 are SNHLY and FYNNEI. The CDR3 bases are TGTGCCCCTAATTCGACGGGGGGCTGCGAGCAGTACTTC. It codes for CAPNSTGGCEQYF.

This chain uses TRBV28 with TRBJ1-5, with TRBD1 matching over 12 bases. This CDR3 contains 17 residues. Per the germline V gene, CDR1 is MDHEN and CDR2 is SYDVKM. J gave up 3 bases and V 4 bases, and 7 bases lay outside the gene matches. Here the CDR3 DNA reads TGTGCCAGCAGTTCCCTCGGGACAGGGGGCTCCAATCAGCCCCAGCATTTT. Its translation: CASSSLGTGGSNQPQHF.

The V and J genes are TRBV14 and TRBJ1-6, with a tentative D call TRBD1 (5 bases). With 0 bases removed from V and 8 bases from J, the gap between germline ends came to 11 bases. CDR3 length equals 15 residues. CDR1 is SGHDN and CDR2 is FVKESK in the germline V gene. The DNA of the CDR3 is TGTGCCAGCAGCCAAGATCAGGGTTACGATTCACCCCTCCACTTT. It translates to CASSQDQGYDSPLHF.

The chain links TRBV7-2 to TRBJ2-7, with D hard to call. This CDR3 comprises 16 residues. V lost 5 bases, J lost 1 base, and 18 bases lay in between. Germline CDR1 SGHTA, CDR2 FQGNSA. In DNA, the CDR3 is TGTGCCAGCAGCCCCGCCAACCCCGCAGTATCCTACGAGCAGTACTTC. It translates to CASSPANPAVSYEQYF.

As regards this clone: Other DNA sequences from this sample encode an identical CDR3 as well. The rearrangement links TRBV4-3 to TRBJ1-2; TRBD1 matches 7 bases. CDR1 is LGHNA and CDR2 is YSLEER in the germline V gene. The CDR3 is made up of 16 amino acids. V gave up 4 bases and J gave up 2 bases; unmatched junction bases: 10. CDR3 loop: CASSPRTGTANYGYTF. For the CDR3, the DNA is TGCGCCAGCAGCCCGAGAACCGGGACAGCCAACTATGGCTACACCTTC.

The gene calls are TRBV5-1 and TRBJ2-5, with TRBD1 matching over 8 bases. V was clipped by 4 bases and J by 1 base; unmatched bases: 9. The CDR3 extends over 16 amino acids. CDR1 is SGHRS and CDR2 is YFSETQ in the germline V gene. CDR3 DNA sequence: TGCGCCAGCAGCGGACGCGCCGGGACAGGCCAAGAGACCCAGTACTTC. As protein: CASSGRAGTGQETQYF.